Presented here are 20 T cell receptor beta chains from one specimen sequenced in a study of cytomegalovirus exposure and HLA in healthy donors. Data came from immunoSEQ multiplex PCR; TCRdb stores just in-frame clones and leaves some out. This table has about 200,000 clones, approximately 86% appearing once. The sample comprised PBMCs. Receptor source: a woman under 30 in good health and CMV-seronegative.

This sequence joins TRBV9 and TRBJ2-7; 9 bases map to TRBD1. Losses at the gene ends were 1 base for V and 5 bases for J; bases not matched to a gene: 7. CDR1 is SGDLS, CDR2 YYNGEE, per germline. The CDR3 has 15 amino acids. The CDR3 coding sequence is TGTGCCAGCAGCGTAAGGGGACAGGGCTTCGACGAGCAGTACTTC. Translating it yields CASSVRGQGFDEQYF.

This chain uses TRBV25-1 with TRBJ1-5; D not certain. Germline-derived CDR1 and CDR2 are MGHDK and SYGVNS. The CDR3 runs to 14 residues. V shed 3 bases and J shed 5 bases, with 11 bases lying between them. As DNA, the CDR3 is TGTGCCAGCAGTGATGCCGGGAATTATCAGCCCCAGCATTTT. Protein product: CASSDAGNYQPQHF. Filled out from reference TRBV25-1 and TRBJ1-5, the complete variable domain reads EADIYQTPRYLVIGTGKKITLECSQTMGHDKMYWYQQDPGMELHLIHYSYGVNSTEKGDLSSESTVSRIRTEHFPLTLESARPSHTSQYLCASSDAGNYQPQHFGDGTRLSIL.

The CDR3 coding sequence is TGTGCCTGGAGTTTCGGACTAGCGGGAGCCGGGGAGCTGTTTTTT. As protein: CAWSFGLAGAGELFF. The genes are TRBV30 and TRBJ2-2; 13 bases agree with TRBD2. Germline lookup yields CDR1 GTSNPN and CDR2 SVGIG (reference sequence). V lost 2 bases, J lost 6 bases, and 3 bases stayed unmatched. CDR3 length equals 15 residues.

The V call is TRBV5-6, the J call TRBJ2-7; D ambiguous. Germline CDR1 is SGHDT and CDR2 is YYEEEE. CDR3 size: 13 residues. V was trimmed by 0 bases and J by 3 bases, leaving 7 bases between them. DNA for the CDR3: TGTGCCAGCAGCTTGGCAGGATTCTACGAGCAGTACTTC. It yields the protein CASSLAGFYEQYF.

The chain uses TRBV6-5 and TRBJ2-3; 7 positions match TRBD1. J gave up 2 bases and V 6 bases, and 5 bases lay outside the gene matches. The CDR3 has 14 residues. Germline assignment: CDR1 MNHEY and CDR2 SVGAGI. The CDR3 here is CASSPGTATDTQYF. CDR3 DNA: TGTGCCAGCAGCCCCGGGACAGCCACAGATACGCAGTATTTT.

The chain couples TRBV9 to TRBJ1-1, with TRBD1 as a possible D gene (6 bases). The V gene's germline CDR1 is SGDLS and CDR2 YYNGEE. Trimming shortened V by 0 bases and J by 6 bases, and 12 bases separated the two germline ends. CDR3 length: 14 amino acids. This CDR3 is CASSVGQGYAEAFF. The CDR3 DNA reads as TGTGCCAGCAGCGTAGGTCAGGGGTACGCTGAAGCTTTCTTT. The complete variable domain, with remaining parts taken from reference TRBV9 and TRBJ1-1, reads DSGVTQTPKHLITATGQRVTLRCSPRSGDLSVYWYQQSLDQGLQFLIQYYNGEERAKGNILERFSAQQFPDLHSELNLSSLELGDSALYFCASSVGQGYAEAFFGQGTRLTVV.

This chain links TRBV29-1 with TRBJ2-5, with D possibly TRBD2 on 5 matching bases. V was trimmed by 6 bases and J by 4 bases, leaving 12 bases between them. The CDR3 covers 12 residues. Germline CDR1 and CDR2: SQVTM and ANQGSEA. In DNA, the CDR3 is TGCAGCGTGACACGCCGGGGAGAGACCCAGTACTTC. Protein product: CSVTRRGETQYF.

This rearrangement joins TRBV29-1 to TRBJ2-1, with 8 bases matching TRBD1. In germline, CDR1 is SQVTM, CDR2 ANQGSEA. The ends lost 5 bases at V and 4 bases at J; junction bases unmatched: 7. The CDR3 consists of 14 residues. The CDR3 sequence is CSVWTGPRYNEQFF. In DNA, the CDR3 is TGCAGCGTTTGGACAGGGCCAAGGTACAATGAGCAGTTCTTC.

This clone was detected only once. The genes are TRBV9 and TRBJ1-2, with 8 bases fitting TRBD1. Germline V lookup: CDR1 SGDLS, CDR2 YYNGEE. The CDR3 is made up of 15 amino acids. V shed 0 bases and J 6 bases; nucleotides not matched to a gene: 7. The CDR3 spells CASSVAVQGANGYTF. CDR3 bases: TGTGCCAGCAGCGTAGCTGTGCAGGGGGCAAATGGCTACACCTTC.

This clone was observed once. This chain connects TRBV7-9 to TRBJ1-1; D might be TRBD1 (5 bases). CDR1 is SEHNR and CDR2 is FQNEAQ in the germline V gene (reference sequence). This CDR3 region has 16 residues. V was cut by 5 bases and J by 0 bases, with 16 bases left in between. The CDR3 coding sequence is TGTGCCAGCAGCCGAAGTACGACAGCTATGAACACTGAAGCTTTCTTT. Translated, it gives CASSRSTTAMNTEAFF.

Here the CDR3 reads CASTSGGVDPVLVEQYF. CDR3 sequence (DNA): TGTGCCAGCACCTCAGGGGGCGTAGACCCTGTTTTGGTCGAGCAGTACTTC. The rearrangement joins TRBV28 to TRBJ2-7; 8 nucleotides agree with TRBD1. V lost 7 bases and J lost 6; bases outside the gene matches: 20. Germline V gene lookup returns CDR1 MDHEN and CDR2 SYDVKM. The length of the CDR3 is 17 residues.

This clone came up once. The CDR3 sequence: CASSEVGGGYEQYF. CDR3 DNA: TGTGCCAGCAGTGAAGTAGGCGGAGGCTACGAGCAGTACTTC. The gene calls are TRBV2 and TRBJ2-7; D possibly corresponds to TRBD2 (5 bases). V lost 1 base and J 3 bases, leaving 10 bases between the germline ends. Germline CDR1 is SNHLY and CDR2 is FYNNEI. The CDR3 runs to 14 residues.

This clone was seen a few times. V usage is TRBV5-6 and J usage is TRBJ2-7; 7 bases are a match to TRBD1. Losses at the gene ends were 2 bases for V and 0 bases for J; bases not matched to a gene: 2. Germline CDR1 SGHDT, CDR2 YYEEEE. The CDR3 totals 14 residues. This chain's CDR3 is CASSLQGLSYEQYF. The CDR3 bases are TGTGCCAGCAGCTTACAGGGGCTCTCCTACGAGCAGTACTTC.

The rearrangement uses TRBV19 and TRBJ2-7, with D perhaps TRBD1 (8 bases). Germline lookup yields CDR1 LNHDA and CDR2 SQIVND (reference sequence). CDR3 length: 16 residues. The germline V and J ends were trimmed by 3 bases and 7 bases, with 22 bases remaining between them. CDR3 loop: CASSIGQGLIQGEQYF. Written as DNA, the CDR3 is TGTGCCAGTAGTATTGGACAGGGACTAATCCAAGGGGAGCAGTACTTC.

CDR3 coding DNA: TGCAGCGTTCCGGGACAGGGGGCAAGTGGCTACACCTTC. Its translation: CSVPGQGASGYTF. The chain combines TRBV29-1 with TRBJ1-2; 12 nucleotides match TRBD1. The length of the CDR3 is 13 residues. Germline values: CDR1 SQVTM, CDR2 ANQGSEA. Trimming took 5 bases from V and 7 from J; bases not matched to a gene: 5.

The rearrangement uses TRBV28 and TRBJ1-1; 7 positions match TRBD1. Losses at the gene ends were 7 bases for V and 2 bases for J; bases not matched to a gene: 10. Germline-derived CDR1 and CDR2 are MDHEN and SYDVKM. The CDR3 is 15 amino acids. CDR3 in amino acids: CASIDRTGSNTEAFF. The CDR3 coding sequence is TGTGCCAGCATCGATCGGACAGGTAGTAACACTGAAGCTTTCTTT.

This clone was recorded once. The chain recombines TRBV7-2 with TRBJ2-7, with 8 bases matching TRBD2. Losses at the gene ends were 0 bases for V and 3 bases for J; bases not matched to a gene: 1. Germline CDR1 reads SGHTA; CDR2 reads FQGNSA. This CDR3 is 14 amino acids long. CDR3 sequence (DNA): TGTGCCAGCAGCTTAGCGGCGGGGGGCTACGAGCAGTACTTC. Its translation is CASSLAAGGYEQYF.

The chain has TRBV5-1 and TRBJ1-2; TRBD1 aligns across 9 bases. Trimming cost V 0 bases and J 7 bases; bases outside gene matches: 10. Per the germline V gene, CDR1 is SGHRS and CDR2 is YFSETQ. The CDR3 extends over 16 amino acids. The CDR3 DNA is TGCGCCAGCAGCTTGGCCGGACAGGGGAGCGGTAGTGGCTACACCTTC. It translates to CASSLAGQGSGSGYTF.

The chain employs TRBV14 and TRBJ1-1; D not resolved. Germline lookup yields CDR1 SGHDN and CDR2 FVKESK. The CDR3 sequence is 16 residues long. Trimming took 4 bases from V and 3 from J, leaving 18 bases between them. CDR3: CASSPPNQRRDTEAFF. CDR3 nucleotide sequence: TGTGCCAGCAGCCCGCCCAACCAGAGACGGGACACTGAAGCTTTCTTT.

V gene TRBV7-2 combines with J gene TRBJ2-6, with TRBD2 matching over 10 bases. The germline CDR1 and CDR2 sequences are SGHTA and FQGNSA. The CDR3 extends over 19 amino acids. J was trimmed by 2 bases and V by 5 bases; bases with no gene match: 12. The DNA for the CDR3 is TGTGCCAGCAGCCCGACAAGGGTAGCGGGAGGAACTGGGGCCAACGTCCTGACTTTC. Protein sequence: CASSPTRVAGGTGANVLTF.